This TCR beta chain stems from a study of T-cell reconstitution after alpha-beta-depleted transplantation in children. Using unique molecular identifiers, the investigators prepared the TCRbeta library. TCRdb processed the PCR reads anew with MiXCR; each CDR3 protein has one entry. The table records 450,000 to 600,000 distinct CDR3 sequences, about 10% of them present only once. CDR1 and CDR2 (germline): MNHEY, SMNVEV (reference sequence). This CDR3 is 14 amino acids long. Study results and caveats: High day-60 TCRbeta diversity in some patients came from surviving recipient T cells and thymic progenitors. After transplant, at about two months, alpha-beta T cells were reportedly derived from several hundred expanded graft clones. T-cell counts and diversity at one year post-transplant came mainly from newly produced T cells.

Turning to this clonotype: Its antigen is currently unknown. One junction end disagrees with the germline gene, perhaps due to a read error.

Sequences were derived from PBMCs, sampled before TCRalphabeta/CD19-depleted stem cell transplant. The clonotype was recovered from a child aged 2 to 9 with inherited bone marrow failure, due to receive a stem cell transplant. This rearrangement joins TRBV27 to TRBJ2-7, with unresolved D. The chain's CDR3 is CASSLSRSSYEQHF. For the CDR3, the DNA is TGTGCCAGCAGTTTATCGCGGAGCTCCTACGAGCAGCACTTC.